The sequence of this TCR beta chain was determined in a study of blood T cell repertoires in COVID-19 (dated by TCRdb to the early 2020s). Regarding the study in general: Samples from collaborators originated in the United States, Italy and Spain and spanned both the acute and convalescent phases of COVID-19. The dataset comprised deeply sampled blood TCRbeta repertoires from subjects exposed to, actively infected with, or recovered from COVID-19. The prospective study material was composed of cDNA or gDNA derived from T cells, B-cell-depleted T cells, or PBMCs. Nearly every sample came with metadata listing a de-identified subject ID, COVID-19 status, age in years and sex. HLA class I and class II types, where available, came from metadata supplied by the sample provider rather than from assay-based typing. The repertoires were released in a freely available public database intended as a resource for research on the immune response to SARS-CoV-2. Samples were obtained from the ongoing ImmuneRACE study (first 160 participants) and from 950 to 1,500 subjects provided by 6 global collaborators. The paper as a whole reports these results and caveats: The quantity of clinical and demographic metadata differed by source and by participant and was supplied without curation.

TCRbeta CDR3 regions were amplified from genomic DNA using the immunoSEQ Assay, a bias-controlled multiplex PCR. The study's own analysis went as follows. Within the assay, amplification of reference gene primers was used to estimate how many nucleated cells each sample contained. To quantify the absolute abundance of each unique TCRbeta CDR3 rearrangement, sequence reads were collapsed and filtered. For each sample, productive Simpson clonality was calculated as the square root of Simpson's diversity index across productive rearrangements. TCRdb obtained this table from immuneACCESS and retained in-frame rearrangements with V and J assigned. These tables miss some clones; where compared with another copy, unresolved V genes account for less than half of the shortfall, and the remainder is unexplained. The V and J calls and the clone size are those of that table, but D and trimming were determined from the DNA. The sample records under 95,000 clones, more than 65% of which are singletons. Of the sample, 8.5% to 14% falls within the top ten clones.

As concerns this clone: This clone's antigen is unknown. Per-nucleotide qualities are absent, and no much larger clonotype sits a single base away.

Whole blood was collected in K2EDTA tubes by collaborating institutions according to the institutions' own protocols. For TCRbeta analysis, collaborator samples were shipped as frozen whole blood, as isolated PBMCs, or as DNA extracted from either sample type. The trim is 3 bases for V and 5 bases for J, with a gap of 8 bases between the germline ends. The CDR3 measures 13 amino acids from cysteine to phenylalanine. Kept here is only the CDR3 DNA, which spans 39 bases and is read in frame from base 1. Based on the germline V gene, the CDR1 and CDR2 sequences are MNHEY and SVGAGI. The sample taken for sequencing was peripheral blood. The receptor comes from a man aged 45-60 years with acute or convalescent COVID-19. The chain employs TRBV6-5 and TRBJ1-5; confidence is insufficient to name the D gene. For the CDR3, the sequence is CASSYGRDQPQHF. Here is the DNA: TGTGCCAGCAGTTATGGTCGGGATCAGCCCCAGCATTTT.